This passage covers 13 T cell receptor beta chains from one sample sequenced in a study of T cells after yellow fever vaccination. TCRdb reanalysed the 5' RACE reads using MiXCR and keeps one entry per CDR3 protein. In the table there are a few hundred thousand distinct CDR3 sequences, around 7% of which are singletons. Source: PBMCs, taken about 41 days after the first yellow fever vaccination. The source of these receptors is a man aged 18 to 29 who received the YFV17D yellow fever vaccine.

This clonotype came up a few times. The CDR3 coding sequence is TGTGCCAGCAGCTCGCGAACTAATGAAAAACTGTTTTTT. Translation: CASSSRTNEKLFF. The genes are TRBV7-2 and TRBJ1-4; no reliable D call. CDR3 length: 13 amino acids. The V gene's germline CDR1 is SGHTA and CDR2 FQGNSA. V was pared by 4 bases and J by 1 base, with 4 bases between. Complete variable domain (other parts from reference TRBV7-2 and TRBJ1-4): GAGVSQSPSNKVTEKGKDVELRCDPISGHTALYWYRQSLGQGLEFLIYFQGNSAPDKSGLPSDRFSAERTGGSVSTLTIQRTQQEDSAVYLCASSSRTNEKLFFGSGTQLSVL.

The chain combines TRBV2 with TRBJ1-3; 9 nucleotides match TRBD1. CDR3 length: 16 amino acids. The V and J ends lost 6 bases and 0 bases, in that order; junction bases with no gene match: 6. Germline CDR1 and CDR2: SNHLY and FYNNEI. The CDR3 loop reads CASRPGQGNSGNTIYF. CDR3 bases: TGTGCCAGCAGACCGGGACAGGGCAACTCTGGAAACACCATATATTTT.

The table lists this clonotype with a few counts. J is TRBJ1-1 and V is TRBV5-1; D is undetermined. Germline V gene sequence: CDR1 SGHRS, CDR2 YFSETQ. This CDR3 has 15 residues. Trimming removed 4 bases from V and 4 bases from J, with 17 bases in between. CDR3 loop: CASSPREQAVTEAFF. The CDR3 DNA reads as TGCGCCAGCAGCCCCCGGGAGCAGGCAGTCACTGAAGCTTTCTTT.

This clonotype was picked up many times. This rearrangement joins TRBV7-9 to TRBJ2-3, with 11 bases identical to TRBD2. CDR1 and CDR2 from the germline V gene are SEHNR and FQNEAQ (reference sequence). Losses at the gene ends were 4 bases for V and 2 bases for J; bases not matched to a gene: 8. This CDR3 has 17 amino acids. The CDR3 DNA reads TGTGCCAGCAGCTCCTTACTGACTAGCGGGGTCACAGATACGCAGTATTTT. Translation: CASSSLLTSGVTDTQYF.

J is TRBJ1-4 and V is TRBV4-1, with a possible D match to TRBD1 (6 bases). CDR3 length: 14 residues. The germline gives CDR1 MGHRA, CDR2 YSYEKL. Between the trimmed V and J ends, which lost 5 bases and 7 bases, there was a span of 14 bases. For the CDR3, the DNA is TGCGCCAGCAGCGCCCGACGGGGGCCTGAAAAACTGTTTTTT. Translating gives CASSARRGPEKLFF.

This clonotype was counted a few times. The rearrangement links TRBV5-5 to TRBJ1-1; no clear D. Trimming stripped 0 bases from V and 5 bases from J, with 11 bases between. The CDR3 spans 14 residues. The germline CDR1 and CDR2 sequences are SGHKS and YYEKEE (reference sequence). CDR3 loop: CASSLDGIWTEAFF. In DNA, the CDR3 is TGTGCCAGCAGCTTGGACGGGATTTGGACTGAAGCTTTCTTT.

Details on this clonotype: Since a much larger clone is just one base distant, this may be a read error. The J gene is TRBJ2-5, the V gene TRBV11-2; 8 bases line up with TRBD2. The germline gives CDR1 SGHAT, CDR2 FQNNGV. This CDR3 is built from 16 residues. The CDR3 bases are TGTGCCGGCAGCTTAGACCGGGGGGGCCTTAGAGAGACCCAGTACTTC. Translation gives CAGSLDRGGLRETQYF.

This clonotype was seen at least ten times. The V and J genes are TRBV20-1 and TRBJ2-5, with a tentative D call TRBD2 (6 bases). The CDR3 totals 14 residues. The germline V gene encodes CDR1 DFQATT and CDR2 SNEGSKA (reference sequence). Trimming took 6 bases from V and 5 from J, leaving 19 bases between them. The CDR3 is CSATRLEGTETQYF. Here the CDR3 DNA reads TGCAGTGCCACACGACTAGAGGGGACGGAGACCCAGTACTTC.

In this sample, this clonotype turned up a few times. The chain recombines TRBV12-3 or TRBV12-4 with TRBJ2-7, with TRBD1 matching 7 bases. Germline trimming cut 6 bases from V and 3 bases from J; bases unmatched to any gene: 11. The CDR3 is 15 amino acids. The CDR3 here is CASSKTGAGLYEQYF. The CDR3 region has the DNA TGTGCCAGCAGCAAAACAGGGGCCGGACTCTACGAGCAGTACTTC.

The chain joins TRBV29-1 to TRBJ1-5; 7 nucleotides align to TRBD1. J gave up 6 bases and V 2 bases, and 4 bases lay outside the gene matches. This CDR3 has 13 residues. The germline gives CDR1 SQVTM, CDR2 ANQGSEA. CDR3 sequence reads: CSVETGEGQPQHF. CDR3 coding DNA: TGCAGCGTTGAAACAGGGGAGGGTCAGCCCCAGCATTTT.

Ten or more counts support this clonotype. The chain carries TRBV6-1 and TRBJ2-3; 9 bases agree with TRBD1. The germline V gene has CDR1 MNHNS and CDR2 SASEGT. There are 14 residues in the CDR3. Losses at the gene ends were 8 bases for V and 4 bases for J; bases not matched to a gene: 7. Here the CDR3 reads CASGSGQGSDTQYF. CDR3 in DNA: TGTGCCAGCGGCTCGGGACAGGGATCAGATACGCAGTATTTT.

In its sample, this clonotype was seen many times. The rearrangement joins TRBV6-2 or TRBV6-3 to TRBJ2-5, with 11 bases matching TRBD2. Germline lookup yields CDR1 MNHEY and CDR2 SVGEGT. The length of the CDR3 is 15 residues. V lost 5 bases to trimming and J lost 4 bases; unmatched junction nucleotides: 6. CDR3: CASSPPSGGLETQYF. The CDR3 DNA is TGTGCCAGCAGTCCCCCTAGCGGGGGGTTAGAGACCCAGTACTTC.

This clonotype was found many times. The chain carries TRBV5-1 and TRBJ2-1, with D maybe TRBD1 (6 bases). There are 16 residues in the CDR3. Trimming took off 1 base at V and 3 bases at J, with 14 bases between the two ends. Per germline, CDR1 SGHRS and CDR2 YFSETQ. The CDR3 sequence is CASSLQQGSFYNEQFF. The CDR3 DNA sequence: TGCGCCAGCAGCTTGCAGCAGGGGTCGTTCTACAATGAGCAGTTCTTC.